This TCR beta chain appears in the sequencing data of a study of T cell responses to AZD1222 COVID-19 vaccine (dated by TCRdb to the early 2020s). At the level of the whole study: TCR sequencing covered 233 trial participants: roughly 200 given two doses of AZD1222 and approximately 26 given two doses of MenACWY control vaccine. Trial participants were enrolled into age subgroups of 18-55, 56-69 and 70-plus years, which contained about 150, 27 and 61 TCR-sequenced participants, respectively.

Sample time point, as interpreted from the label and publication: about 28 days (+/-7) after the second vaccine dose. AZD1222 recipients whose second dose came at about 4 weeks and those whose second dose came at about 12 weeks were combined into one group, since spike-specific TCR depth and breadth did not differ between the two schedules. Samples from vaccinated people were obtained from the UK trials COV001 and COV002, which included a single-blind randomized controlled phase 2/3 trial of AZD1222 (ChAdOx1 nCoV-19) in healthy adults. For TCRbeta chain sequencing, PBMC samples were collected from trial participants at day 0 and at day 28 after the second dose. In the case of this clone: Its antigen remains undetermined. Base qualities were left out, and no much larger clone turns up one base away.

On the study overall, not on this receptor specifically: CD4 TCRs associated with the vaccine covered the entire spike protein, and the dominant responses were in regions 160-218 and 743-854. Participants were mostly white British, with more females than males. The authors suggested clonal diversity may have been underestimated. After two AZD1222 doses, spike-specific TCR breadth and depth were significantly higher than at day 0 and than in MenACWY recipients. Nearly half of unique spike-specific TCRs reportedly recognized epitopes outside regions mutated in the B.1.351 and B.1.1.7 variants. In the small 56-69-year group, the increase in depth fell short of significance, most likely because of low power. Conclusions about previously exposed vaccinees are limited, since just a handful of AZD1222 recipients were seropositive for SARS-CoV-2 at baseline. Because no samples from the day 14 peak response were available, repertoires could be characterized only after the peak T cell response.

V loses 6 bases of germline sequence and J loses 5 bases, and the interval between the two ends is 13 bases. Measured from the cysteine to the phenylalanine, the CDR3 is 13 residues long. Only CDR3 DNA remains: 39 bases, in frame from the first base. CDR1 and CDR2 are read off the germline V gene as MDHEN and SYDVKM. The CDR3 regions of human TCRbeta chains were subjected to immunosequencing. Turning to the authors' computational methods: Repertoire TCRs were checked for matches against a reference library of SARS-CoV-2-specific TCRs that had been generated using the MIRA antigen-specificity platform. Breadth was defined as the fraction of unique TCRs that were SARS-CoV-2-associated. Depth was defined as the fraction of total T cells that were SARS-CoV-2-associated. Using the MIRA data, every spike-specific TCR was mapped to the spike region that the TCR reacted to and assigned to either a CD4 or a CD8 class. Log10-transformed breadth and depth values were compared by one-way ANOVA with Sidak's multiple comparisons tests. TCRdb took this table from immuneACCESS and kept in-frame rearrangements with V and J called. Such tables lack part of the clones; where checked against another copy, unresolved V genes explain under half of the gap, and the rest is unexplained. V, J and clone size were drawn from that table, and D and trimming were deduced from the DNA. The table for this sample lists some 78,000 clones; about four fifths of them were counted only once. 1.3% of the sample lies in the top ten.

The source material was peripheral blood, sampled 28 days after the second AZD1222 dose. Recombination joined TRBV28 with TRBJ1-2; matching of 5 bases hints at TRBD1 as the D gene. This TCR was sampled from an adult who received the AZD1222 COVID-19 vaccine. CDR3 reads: CASRSPGRYGYTF. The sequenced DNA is TGTGCCAGCAGGTCACCAGGGCGGTATGGCTACACCTTC.